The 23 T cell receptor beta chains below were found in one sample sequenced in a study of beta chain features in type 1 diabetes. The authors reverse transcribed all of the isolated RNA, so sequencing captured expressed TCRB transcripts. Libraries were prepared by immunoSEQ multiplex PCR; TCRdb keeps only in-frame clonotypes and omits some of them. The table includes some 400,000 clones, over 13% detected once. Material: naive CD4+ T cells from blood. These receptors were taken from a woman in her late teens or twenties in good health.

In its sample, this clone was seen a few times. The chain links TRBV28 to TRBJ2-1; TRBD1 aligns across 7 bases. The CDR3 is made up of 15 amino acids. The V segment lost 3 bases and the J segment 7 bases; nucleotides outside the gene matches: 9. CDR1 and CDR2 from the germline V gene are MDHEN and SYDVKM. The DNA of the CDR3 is TGTGCCAGCAGTTTTGGGACAGAGACGGGGAATGAGCAGTTCTTC. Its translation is CASSFGTETGNEQFF. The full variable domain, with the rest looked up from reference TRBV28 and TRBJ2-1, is DVKVTQSSRYLVKRTGEKVFLECVQDMDHENMFWYRQDPGLGLRLIYFSYDVKMKEKGDIPEGYSVSREKKERFSLILESASTNQTSMYLCASSFGTETGNEQFFGPGTRLTVL.

The CDR3 loop is CSVGANEQFF. In DNA, the CDR3 is TGCAGCGTCGGAGCTAATGAGCAGTTCTTC. V and J are TRBV29-1 and TRBJ2-1, with D uncertain. The CDR3 is 10 residues long. Trimming pared 6 bases from V and 7 bases from J, leaving 7 bases between. Germline V lookup: CDR1 SQVTM, CDR2 ANQGSEA.

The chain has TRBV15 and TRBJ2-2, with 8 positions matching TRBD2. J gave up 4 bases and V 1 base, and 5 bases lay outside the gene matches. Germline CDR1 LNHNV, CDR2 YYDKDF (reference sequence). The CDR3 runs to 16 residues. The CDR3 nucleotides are TGTGCCACCAGCAGAGCGAGCGGGAGCCGCACCGGGGAGCTGTTTTTT. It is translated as CATSRASGSRTGELFF.

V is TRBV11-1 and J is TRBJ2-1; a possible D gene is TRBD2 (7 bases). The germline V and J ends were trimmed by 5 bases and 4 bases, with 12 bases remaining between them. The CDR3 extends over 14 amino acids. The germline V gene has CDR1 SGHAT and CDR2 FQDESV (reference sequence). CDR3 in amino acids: CASSLGGAYNEQFF. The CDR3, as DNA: TGTGCCAGCAGCCTTGGGGGGGCTTACAATGAGCAGTTCTTC.

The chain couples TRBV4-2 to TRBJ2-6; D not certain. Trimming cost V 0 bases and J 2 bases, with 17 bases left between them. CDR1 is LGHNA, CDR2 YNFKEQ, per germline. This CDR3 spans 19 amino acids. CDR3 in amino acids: CASSQDGKRFLPGANVLTF. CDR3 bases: TGTGCCAGCAGCCAAGACGGAAAGCGATTCCTCCCTGGGGCCAACGTCCTGACTTTC.

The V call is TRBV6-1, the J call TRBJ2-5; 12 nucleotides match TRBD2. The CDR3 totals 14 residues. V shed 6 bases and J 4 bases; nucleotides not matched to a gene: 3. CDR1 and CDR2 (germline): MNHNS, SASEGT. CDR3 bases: TGTGCCAGCAGCACGACTAGCGGGAGAGAGACCCAGTACTTC. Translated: CASSTTSGRETQYF.

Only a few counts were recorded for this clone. This CDR3 is CASSIPLAGGRNEQFF. CDR3 sequence (DNA): TGTGCCAGTAGTATCCCCCTGGCGGGAGGCCGCAATGAGCAGTTCTTC. The chain uses TRBV19 and TRBJ2-1; 8 bases are shared with TRBD2. This CDR3 has 16 residues. Germline V gene data show CDR1 as LNHDA and CDR2 as SQIVND (reference sequence). V trimming: 3 bases; J trimming: 6 bases; junction bases outside the gene matches: 10.

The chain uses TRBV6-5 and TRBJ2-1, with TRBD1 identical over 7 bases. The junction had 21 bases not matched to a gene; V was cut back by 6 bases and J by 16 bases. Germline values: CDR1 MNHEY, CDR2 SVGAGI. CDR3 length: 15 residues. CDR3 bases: TGTGCCAGCAGGAGAGACAGGGACACGTCGCCGGGCCCTTTCTTC. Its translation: CASRRDRDTSPGPFF.

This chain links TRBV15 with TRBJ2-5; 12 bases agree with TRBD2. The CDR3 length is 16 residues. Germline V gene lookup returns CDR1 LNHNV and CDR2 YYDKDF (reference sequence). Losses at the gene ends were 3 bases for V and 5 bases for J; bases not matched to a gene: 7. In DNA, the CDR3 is TGTGCCACCAGCAGGACGCTGACTAGCGGGAGTGAGACCCAGTACTTC. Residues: CATSRTLTSGSETQYF.

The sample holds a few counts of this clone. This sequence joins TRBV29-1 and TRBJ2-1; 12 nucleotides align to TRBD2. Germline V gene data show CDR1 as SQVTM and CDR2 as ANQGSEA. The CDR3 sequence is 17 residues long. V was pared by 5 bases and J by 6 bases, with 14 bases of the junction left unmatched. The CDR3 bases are TGCAGCGTTAGGTTTACTAGCGGGAGGTTTCAGTTCAATGAGCAGTTCTTC. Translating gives CSVRFTSGRFQFNEQFF.

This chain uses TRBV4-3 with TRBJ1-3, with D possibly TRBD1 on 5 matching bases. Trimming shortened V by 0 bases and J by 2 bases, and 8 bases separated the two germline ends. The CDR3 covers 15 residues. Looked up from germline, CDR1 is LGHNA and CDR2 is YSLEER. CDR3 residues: CASSQEGGTGNTIYF. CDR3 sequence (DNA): TGCGCCAGCAGCCAAGAGGGGGGGACTGGAAACACCATATATTTT.

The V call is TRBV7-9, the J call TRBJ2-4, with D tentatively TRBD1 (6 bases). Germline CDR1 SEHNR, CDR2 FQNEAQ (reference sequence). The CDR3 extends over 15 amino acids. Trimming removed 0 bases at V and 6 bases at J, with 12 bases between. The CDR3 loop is CASSLATGLGNIQYF. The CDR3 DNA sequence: TGTGCCAGCAGCTTAGCAACAGGGCTTGGAAACATTCAGTACTTC.

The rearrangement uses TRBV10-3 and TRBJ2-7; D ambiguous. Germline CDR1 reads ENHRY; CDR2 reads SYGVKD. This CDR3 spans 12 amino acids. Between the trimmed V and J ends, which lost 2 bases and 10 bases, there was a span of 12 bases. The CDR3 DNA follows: TGTGCCATCAGTGAGCTAGAGAACCAACAGTACTTC. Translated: CAISELENQQYF.

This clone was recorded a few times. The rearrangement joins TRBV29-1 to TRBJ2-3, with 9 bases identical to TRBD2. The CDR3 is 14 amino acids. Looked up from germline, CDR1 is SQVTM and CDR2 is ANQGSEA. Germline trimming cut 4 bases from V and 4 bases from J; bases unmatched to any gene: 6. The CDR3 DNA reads TGCAGCGTTGGGGGAGCGGGGGGCGCAGATACGCAGTATTTT. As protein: CSVGGAGGADTQYF.

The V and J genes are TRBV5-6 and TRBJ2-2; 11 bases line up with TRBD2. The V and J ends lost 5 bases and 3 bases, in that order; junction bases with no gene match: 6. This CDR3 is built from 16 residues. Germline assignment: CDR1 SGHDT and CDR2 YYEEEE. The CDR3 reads CASSFSGRGDTGELFF. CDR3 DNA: TGTGCCAGCAGTTTTAGCGGGAGGGGCGACACCGGGGAGCTGTTTTTT. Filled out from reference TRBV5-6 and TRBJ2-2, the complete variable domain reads DAGVTQSPTHLIKTRGQQVTLRCSPKSGHDTVSWYQQALGQGPQFIFQYYEEEERQRGNFPDRFSGHQFPNYSSELNVNALLLGDSALYLCASSFSGRGDTGELFFGEGSRLTVL.

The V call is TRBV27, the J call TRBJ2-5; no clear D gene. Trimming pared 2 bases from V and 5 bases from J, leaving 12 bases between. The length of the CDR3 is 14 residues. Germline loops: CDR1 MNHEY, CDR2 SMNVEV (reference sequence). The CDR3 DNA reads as TGTGCCAGCAGTTTAAGTCGGTTGGTGGAGACCCAGTACTTC. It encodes CASSLSRLVETQYF.

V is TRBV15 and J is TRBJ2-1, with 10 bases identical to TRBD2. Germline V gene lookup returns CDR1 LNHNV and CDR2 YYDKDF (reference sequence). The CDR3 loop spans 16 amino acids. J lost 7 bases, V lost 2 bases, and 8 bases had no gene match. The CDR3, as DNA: TGTGCCACCAGCAGATCCCAGCGGGAGGGGCGAAATGAGCAGTTCTTC. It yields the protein CATSRSQREGRNEQFF.

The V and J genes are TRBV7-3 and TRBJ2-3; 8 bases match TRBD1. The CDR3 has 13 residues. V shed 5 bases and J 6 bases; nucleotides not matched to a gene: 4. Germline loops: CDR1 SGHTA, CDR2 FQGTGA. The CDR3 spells CASSPGQGDTQYF. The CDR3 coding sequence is TGTGCCAGCAGCCCCGGACAGGGCGATACGCAGTATTTT.

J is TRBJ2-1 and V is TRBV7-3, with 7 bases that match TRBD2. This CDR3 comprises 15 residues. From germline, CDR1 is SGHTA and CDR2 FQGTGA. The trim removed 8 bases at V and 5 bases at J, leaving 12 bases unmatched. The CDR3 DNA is TGTGCCAGCCGGGGAGGGCGCGAGCTCGACAATGAGCAGTTCTTC. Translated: CASRGGRELDNEQFF.

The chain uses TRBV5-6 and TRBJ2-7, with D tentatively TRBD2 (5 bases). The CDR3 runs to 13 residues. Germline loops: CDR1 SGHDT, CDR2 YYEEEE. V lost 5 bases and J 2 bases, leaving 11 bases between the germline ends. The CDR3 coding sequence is TGTGCCAGCAGAAGGCTAGCCGCCTACGAGCAGTACTTC. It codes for CASRRLAAYEQYF. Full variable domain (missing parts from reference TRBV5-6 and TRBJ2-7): DAGVTQSPTHLIKTRGQQVTLRCSPKSGHDTVSWYQQALGQGPQFIFQYYEEEERQRGNFPDRFSGHQFPNYSSELNVNALLLGDSALYLCASRRLAAYEQYFGPGTRLTVT.

The CDR3, as DNA: TGTGCCTGGAGTTCTAGGTCGGCAGATACGCAGTATTTT. This translates into CAWSSRSADTQYF. This chain links TRBV30 with TRBJ2-3; D remains ambiguous. CDR3 length: 13 residues. V lost 2 bases and J lost 4, with 10 bases in between. The germline gives CDR1 GTSNPN, CDR2 SVGIG (reference sequence).

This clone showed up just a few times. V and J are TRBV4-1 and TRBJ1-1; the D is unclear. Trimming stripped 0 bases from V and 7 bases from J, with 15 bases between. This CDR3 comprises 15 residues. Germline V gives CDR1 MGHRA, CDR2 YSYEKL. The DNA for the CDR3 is TGCGCCAGCAGCCAAGACCCGGGGAGGCTAGGTGAAGCTTTCTTT. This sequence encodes CASSQDPGRLGEAFF.

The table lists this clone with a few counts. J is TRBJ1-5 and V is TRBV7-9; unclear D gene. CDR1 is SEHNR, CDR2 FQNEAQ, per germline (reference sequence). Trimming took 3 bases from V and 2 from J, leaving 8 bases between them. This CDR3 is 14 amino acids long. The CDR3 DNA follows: TGTGCCAGCAGCTTCGTCGGGGGCAATCAGCCCCAGCATTTT. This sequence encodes CASSFVGGNQPQHF.